The sequence of this T cell receptor beta chain was determined in a study of T cell clonality in common variable immunodeficiency. Findings of the study overall: Reportedly, TCR beta sequences from common variable immunodeficiency showed fewer deletions and N-nucleotide insertions. CVID subjects shared fewer TCRbeta clones than healthy controls did.

Points on this clone: Its target is not known. The read stops 3 residues short of the end of the CDR3; the missing end is completed from the germline J gene.

Aged about 8 to 65 years, CVID subjects averaged around 40 years old. Blood samples were heparinized, about 4.5 to 9 ml per donor. Control and CVID samples contributed equal amounts of genomic DNA. Sequenced by immunoSEQ multiplex PCR; TCRdb stores in-frame clones only, minus some. The sample yields about 19,000 clones, without any singletons. The CDR3 has 15 amino acids. Trimming cost V 4 bases and J 0 bases, with 10 bases left between them. CDR1 and CDR2 (germline): KGHSH, LQKENI. This clonotype originated in a human donor with common variable immunodeficiency. This rearrangement joins TRBV18 to TRBJ1-3; D might be TRBD1 (6 bases). Sequenced material: peripheral blood mononuclear cells. Incomplete CDR3 DNA: TGTGCCAGCTCACTCGGGACACCCTCTGGAAACACC. Amino acid sequence: CASSLGTPSGNT. The entire CDR3 sequence reads CASSLGTPSGNTIYF.